This T cell receptor beta chain was found in a study of control samples from healthy donors and cancer patients. Per the germline V gene, CDR1 is SGHAT and CDR2 is FQNNGV. The J segment lost 1 base and the V segment lost 2 bases, leaving 10 bases of the junction unmatched. The CDR3 is 17 amino acids. The data were produced by immunoSEQ multiplex PCR, yet TCRdb's version contains in-frame clones alone and is incomplete. The repertoire has roughly 130,000 clones, 90% of them found once; the top ten carry roughly 2.5%. This TCR was sampled from a man between 18 and 35 years old in good health. The chain combines TRBV11-2 with TRBJ1-1; 7 nucleotides agree with TRBD1. Sequences were obtained from blood. CDR3 in DNA: TGTGCCAGCAGCTTAAAGTGGGACAGAGATCCGAACACTGAAGCTTTCTTT. It codes for CASSLKWDRDPNTEAFF.